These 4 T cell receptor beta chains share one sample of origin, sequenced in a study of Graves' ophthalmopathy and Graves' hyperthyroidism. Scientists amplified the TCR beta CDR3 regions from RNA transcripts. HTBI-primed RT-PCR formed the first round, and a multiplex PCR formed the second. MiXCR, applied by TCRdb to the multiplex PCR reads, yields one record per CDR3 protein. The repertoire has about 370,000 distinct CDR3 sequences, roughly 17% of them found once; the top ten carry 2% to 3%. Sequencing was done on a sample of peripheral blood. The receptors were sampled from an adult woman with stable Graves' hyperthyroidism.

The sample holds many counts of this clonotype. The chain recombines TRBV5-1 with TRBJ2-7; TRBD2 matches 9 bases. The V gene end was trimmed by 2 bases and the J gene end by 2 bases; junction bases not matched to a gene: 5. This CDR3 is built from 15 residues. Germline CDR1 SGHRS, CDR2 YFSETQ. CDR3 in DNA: TGCGCCAGCAGCTTCTCTGCGGGAGGGGCCTACGAGCAGTACTTC. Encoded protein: CASSFSAGGAYEQYF. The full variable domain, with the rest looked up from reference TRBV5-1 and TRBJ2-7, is KAGVTQTPRYLIKTRGQQVTLSCSPISGHRSVSWYQQTPGQGLQFLFEYFSETQRNKGNFPGRFSGRQFSNSRSEMNVSTLELGDSALYLCASSFSAGGAYEQYFGPGTRLTVT.

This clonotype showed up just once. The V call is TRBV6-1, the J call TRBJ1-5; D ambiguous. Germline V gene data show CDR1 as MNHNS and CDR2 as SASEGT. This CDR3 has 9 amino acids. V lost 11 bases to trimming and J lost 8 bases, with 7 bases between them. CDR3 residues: CARGKPQHF. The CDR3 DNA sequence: TGTGCCCGCGGGAAGCCCCAGCATTTT.

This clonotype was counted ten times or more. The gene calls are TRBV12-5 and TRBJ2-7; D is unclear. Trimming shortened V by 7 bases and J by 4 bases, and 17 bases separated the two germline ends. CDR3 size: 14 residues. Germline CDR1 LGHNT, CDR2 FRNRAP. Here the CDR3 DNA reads TGTGCTAGTGTCCCCGGTAGTAAGTTTTACGAGCAGTACTTC. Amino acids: CASVPGSKFYEQYF.

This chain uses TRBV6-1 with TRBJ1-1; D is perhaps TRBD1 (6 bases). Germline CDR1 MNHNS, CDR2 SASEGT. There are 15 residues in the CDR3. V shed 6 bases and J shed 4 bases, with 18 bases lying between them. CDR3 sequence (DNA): TGTGCCAGCAGGGATAGGGGGGGCGCGGGCACTGAAGCTTTCTTT. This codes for CASRDRGGAGTEAFF.